The 20 T cell receptor beta chains presented below share a single source sample, sequenced in a study of blood T cell repertoires in COVID-19. Repertoires were generated with immunoSEQ multiplex PCR, while TCRdb's copy carries only in-frame clones and drops some. This table holds 430,000 or so clones, 70% to 90% found once. Sequencing input: PBMCs or T cells enriched from blood (not recorded which). Receptor source: a middle-aged woman who had recovered from COVID-19.

The V and J genes are TRBV5-1 and TRBJ2-1; TRBD2 matches 13 bases. The CDR3 has 15 amino acids. In germline, CDR1 is SGHRS, CDR2 YFSETQ. Trimming took 4 bases from V and 8 from J; bases not matched to a gene: 6. CDR3 nucleotide sequence: TGCGCCAGCAGCCCGAGACTAGCGGGAGGTTATGAGCAGTTCTTC. The encoded protein is CASSPRLAGGYEQFF.

The genes are TRBV12-3 or TRBV12-4 and TRBJ1-3; 8 bases fit TRBD1. The V and J ends lost 8 bases and 3 bases, in that order; junction bases with no gene match: 3. The CDR3 has 13 amino acids. The CDR3 loop is CASQGAFGNTIYF. The CDR3 DNA reads TGTGCCAGCCAGGGGGCCTTTGGAAACACCATATATTTT.

The rearrangement uses TRBV15 and TRBJ1-2; TRBD1 is a possible D gene (6 bases). Germline lookup yields CDR1 LNHNV and CDR2 YYDKDF (reference sequence). This CDR3 has 13 amino acids. V dropped 4 bases and J dropped 7 bases, with 13 bases sitting between them. The CDR3 DNA follows: TGTGCCACCAGCATAGGGGGGGTGGGTGGCTACACCTTC. It encodes CATSIGGVGGYTF.

The chain carries TRBV4-3 and TRBJ2-7, with a possible D match to TRBD2 (6 bases). CDR3 length equals 14 residues. Germline V lookup: CDR1 LGHNA, CDR2 YSLEER. V lost 4 bases, J lost 2 bases, and 12 bases lay in between. CDR3 residues: CASSPGGWPYEQYF. For the CDR3, the DNA is TGCGCCAGCAGCCCAGGAGGGTGGCCCTACGAGCAGTACTTC.

The chain links TRBV11-3 to TRBJ1-1; TRBD1 might be the D (5 bases). V was clipped by 9 bases and J by 6 bases, with 14 bases between them. The germline V gene encodes CDR1 SGHNT and CDR2 YENEEA. This CDR3 is 12 amino acids long. The CDR3 DNA is TGTGCCAGTTCCTGGGGGGGTGCTGAAGCTTTCTTT. It is translated as CASSWGGAEAFF.

V and J are TRBV12-3 or TRBV12-4 and TRBJ1-1, with 7 nucleotides matching TRBD1. CDR3 length: 11 amino acids. J gave up 7 bases and V 7 bases, and 3 bases lay outside the gene matches. The CDR3: CASTRGFEAFF. The CDR3 DNA reads as TGTGCCAGCACCAGGGGGTTTGAAGCTTTCTTT.

This clone was found a few times. The chain combines TRBV12-3 or TRBV12-4 with TRBJ2-7; no clear D gene. V lost 5 bases to trimming and J lost 3 bases, with 5 bases between them. The CDR3 contains 11 residues. The CDR3 spells CASSRHYEQYF. DNA for the CDR3: TGTGCCAGCAGTCGACACTACGAGCAGTACTTC.

In its sample, this clone was seen many times. The V call is TRBV5-6, the J call TRBJ2-7; 7 positions match TRBD2. V gave up 0 bases and J gave up 0 bases; unmatched junction bases: 6. The CDR3 sequence is 16 residues long. Germline lookup yields CDR1 SGHDT and CDR2 YYEEEE. The CDR3, as DNA: TGTGCCAGCAGCTTGGAGGTGGGACTATCCTCCTACGAGCAGTACTTC. This translates into CASSLEVGLSSYEQYF.

The rearrangement uses TRBV5-1 and TRBJ2-3; TRBD1 might be the D (5 bases). Trimming pared 0 bases from V and 1 base from J, leaving 12 bases between. Looked up from germline, CDR1 is SGHRS and CDR2 is YFSETQ. The CDR3 sequence is 16 residues long. CDR3: CASSLVGRRGTDTQYF. The CDR3 DNA sequence: TGCGCCAGCAGCTTGGTGGGGCGGAGAGGCACAGATACGCAGTATTTT.

The chain carries TRBV4-2 and TRBJ1-1; D might be TRBD1 (5 bases). In germline, CDR1 is LGHNA, CDR2 YNFKEQ. V was trimmed by 4 bases and J by 11 bases, leaving 23 bases between them. The CDR3 totals 15 residues. CDR3 in amino acids: CASSRYLGVGEQAFF. CDR3 nucleotides: TGTGCCAGCAGCCGATACCTAGGGGTTGGCGAGCAGGCTTTCTTT.

This clone has only a few counts. The chain combines TRBV4-2 with TRBJ2-3, with 7 bases that match TRBD2. The CDR3 spans 16 residues. From germline, CDR1 is LGHNA and CDR2 YNFKEQ. V was pared by 1 base and J by 4 bases, with 8 bases of the junction left unmatched. Here the CDR3 reads CASSQVKRDGSDTQYF. CDR3 DNA sequence: TGTGCCAGCAGCCAAGTGAAGCGGGACGGTTCAGATACGCAGTATTTT.

This clone has a single count. This chain joins TRBV24-1 and TRBJ2-5, with 8 bases aligning to TRBD2. CDR1 is KGHDR and CDR2 is SFDVKD in the germline V gene. Trimming at V came to 5 bases and at J to 4 bases, leaving 2 bases not matched to a gene. CDR3 length equals 13 residues. In DNA, the CDR3 is TGTGCCACCAGTGGCGGGGGGCGAGAGACCCAGTACTTC. It translates to CATSGGGRETQYF.

The V gene is TRBV4-3, the J gene TRBJ2-2; the match to TRBD1 covers 9 bases. V lost 5 bases to trimming and J lost 6 bases; unmatched junction nucleotides: 13. The CDR3 has 17 amino acids. CDR1 is LGHNA and CDR2 is YSLEER in the germline V gene. The CDR3 sequence is CASSETYDRGVAGELFF. The DNA for the CDR3 is TGCGCCAGCAGCGAAACCTACGACAGGGGGGTCGCCGGGGAGCTGTTTTTT.

CDR3 sequence (DNA): TGTGCCATCAGTGATAGTCTAGCGTTCTCCTACAATGAGCAGTTCTTC. Encoded protein: CAISDSLAFSYNEQFF. V gene TRBV10-3 combines with J gene TRBJ2-1; the D gene is possibly TRBD2 (6 bases). V was pared by 3 bases and J by 0 bases, with 12 bases between. This CDR3 is built from 16 residues. CDR1 and CDR2 (germline): ENHRY, SYGVKD.

About this clone itself: The junction and the germline gene differ at one end; a read error may be behind it. The chain is built from TRBV7-7 and TRBJ1-1, with 9 bases fitting TRBD1. This CDR3 region has 17 residues. In germline, CDR1 is SSHAT, CDR2 FNYEAQ (reference sequence). DNA of the CDR3: TGTGCTAGCAGCTTATACATACCGGGACAGGGTAACACTGAAGCTTTCTTT. This translates into CASSLYIPGQGNTEAFF.

This clone was detected a few times. This sequence joins TRBV4-3 and TRBJ2-3; weak D call: TRBD2 (6 bases). V was trimmed by 0 bases and J by 0 bases, leaving 7 bases between them. The CDR3 totals 15 residues. CDR1 is LGHNA, CDR2 YSLEER, per germline. CDR3 sequence reads: CASSQEDYSTDTQYF. CDR3 DNA: TGCGCCAGCAGCCAAGAGGACTACAGCACAGATACGCAGTATTTT.

This sequence joins TRBV7-8 and TRBJ2-1; 13 bases align to TRBD2. Germline loops: CDR1 SGHVS, CDR2 FQNEAQ. After removal of 5 bases from V and 8 bases from J, the junction contained 6 bases not matched to a gene. CDR3 length: 15 amino acids. CDR3 coding DNA: TGTGCCAGCAGCGTACTAGCGGGAGGGGGAGATGAGCAGTTCTTC. This encodes CASSVLAGGGDEQFF.

The gene calls are TRBV3-1 (or the pseudogene TRBV3-2) and TRBJ2-1; 9 bases map to TRBD2. Germline V CDR1 and CDR2: LGHDT, YNNKEL (reference sequence). Germline trimming cut 3 bases from V and 3 bases from J; bases unmatched to any gene: 12. The CDR3 covers 18 residues. The CDR3 sequence is CASSHVSYSGSLYNEQFF. CDR3 DNA sequence: TGTGCCAGCAGCCATGTATCGTATAGCGGGAGTCTCTACAATGAGCAGTTCTTC.

The V gene is TRBV14, the J gene TRBJ2-1; 9 bases line up with TRBD2. The CDR3 length is 16 residues. Germline lookup yields CDR1 SGHDN and CDR2 FVKESK. The V segment lost 4 bases and the J segment 4 bases; nucleotides outside the gene matches: 8. The CDR3 coding sequence is TGTGCCAGCAGCCCACCAGGACTAGCGAGTTACAATGAGCAGTTCTTC. Its protein product is CASSPPGLASYNEQFF.

CDR3 sequence: CASSLAGLNNEQFF. The CDR3 bases are TGTGCCAGCAGCTTAGCGGGACTAAACAATGAGCAGTTCTTC. This chain joins TRBV7-2 and TRBJ2-1; 7 bases agree with TRBD2. V lost 0 bases and J lost 5; bases outside the gene matches: 1. The germline V gene has CDR1 SGHTA and CDR2 FQGNSA. The CDR3 runs 14 residues.